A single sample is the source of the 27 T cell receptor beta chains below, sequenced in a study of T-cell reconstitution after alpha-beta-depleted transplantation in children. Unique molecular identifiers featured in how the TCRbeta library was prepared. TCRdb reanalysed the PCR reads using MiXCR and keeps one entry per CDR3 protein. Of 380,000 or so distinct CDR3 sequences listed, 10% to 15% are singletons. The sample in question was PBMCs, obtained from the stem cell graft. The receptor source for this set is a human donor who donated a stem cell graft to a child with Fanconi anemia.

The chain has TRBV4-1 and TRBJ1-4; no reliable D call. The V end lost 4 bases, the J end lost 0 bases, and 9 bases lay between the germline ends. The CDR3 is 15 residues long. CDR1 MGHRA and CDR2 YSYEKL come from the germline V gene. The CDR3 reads CASSPLLATNEKLFF. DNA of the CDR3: TGCGCCAGCAGCCCCCTCCTCGCAACTAATGAAAAACTGTTTTTT.

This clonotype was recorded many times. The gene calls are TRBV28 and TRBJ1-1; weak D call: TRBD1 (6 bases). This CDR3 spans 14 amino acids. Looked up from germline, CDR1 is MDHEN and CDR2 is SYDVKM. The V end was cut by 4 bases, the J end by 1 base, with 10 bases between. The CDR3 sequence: CASSSGTSNTEAFF. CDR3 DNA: TGTGCCAGCAGTTCCGGGACATCGAACACTGAAGCTTTCTTT.

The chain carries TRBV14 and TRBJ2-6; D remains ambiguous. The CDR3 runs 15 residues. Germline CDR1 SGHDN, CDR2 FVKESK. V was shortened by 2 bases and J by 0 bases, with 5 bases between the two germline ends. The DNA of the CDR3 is TGTGCCAGCAGCCAACCCTCCTCTGGGGCCAACGTCCTGACTTTC. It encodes CASSQPSSGANVLTF.

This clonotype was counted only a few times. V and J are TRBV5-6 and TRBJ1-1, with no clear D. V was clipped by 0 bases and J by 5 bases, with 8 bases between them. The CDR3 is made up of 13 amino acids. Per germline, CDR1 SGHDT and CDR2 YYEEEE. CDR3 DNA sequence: TGTGCCAGCAGCTTGGTCGACGGGACTGAAGCTTTCTTT. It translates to CASSLVDGTEAFF.

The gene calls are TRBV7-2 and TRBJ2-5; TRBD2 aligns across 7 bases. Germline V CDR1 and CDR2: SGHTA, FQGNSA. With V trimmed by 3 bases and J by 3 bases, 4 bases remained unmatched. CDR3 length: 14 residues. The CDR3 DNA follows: TGTGCCAGCAGCTTTCAGGGAGGGGAAGAGACCCAGTACTTC. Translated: CASSFQGGEETQYF.

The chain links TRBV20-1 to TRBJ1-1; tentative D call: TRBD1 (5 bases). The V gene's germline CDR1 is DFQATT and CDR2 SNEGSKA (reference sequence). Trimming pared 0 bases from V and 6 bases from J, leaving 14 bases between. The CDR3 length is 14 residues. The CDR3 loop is CSARDTSGRPEAFF. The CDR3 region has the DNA TGCAGTGCTAGAGATACGTCAGGGAGGCCTGAAGCTTTCTTT.

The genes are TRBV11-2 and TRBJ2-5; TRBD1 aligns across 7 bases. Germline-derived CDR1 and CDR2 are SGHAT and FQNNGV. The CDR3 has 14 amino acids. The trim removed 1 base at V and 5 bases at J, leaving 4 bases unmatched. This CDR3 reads CASSLGLQGETQYF. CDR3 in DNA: TGTGCCAGCAGCTTAGGCCTACAGGGGGAGACCCAGTACTTC.

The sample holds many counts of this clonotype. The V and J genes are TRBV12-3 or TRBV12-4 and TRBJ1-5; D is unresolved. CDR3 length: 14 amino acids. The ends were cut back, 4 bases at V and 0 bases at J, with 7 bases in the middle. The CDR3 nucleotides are TGTGCCAGCAGTTCGCTCTATAGCAATCAGCCCCAGCATTTT. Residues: CASSSLYSNQPQHF.

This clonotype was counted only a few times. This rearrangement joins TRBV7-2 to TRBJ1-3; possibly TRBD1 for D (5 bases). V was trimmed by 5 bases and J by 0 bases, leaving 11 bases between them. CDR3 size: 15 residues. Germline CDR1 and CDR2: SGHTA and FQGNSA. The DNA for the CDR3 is TGTGCCAGCAGCCGGGACTATTTCTCTGGAAACACCATATATTTT. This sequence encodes CASSRDYFSGNTIYF.

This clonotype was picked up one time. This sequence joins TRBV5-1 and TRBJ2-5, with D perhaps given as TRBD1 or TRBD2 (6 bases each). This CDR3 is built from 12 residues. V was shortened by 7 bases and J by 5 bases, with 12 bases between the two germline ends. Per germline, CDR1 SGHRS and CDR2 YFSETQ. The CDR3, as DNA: TGCGCCAGCGGCACAGGGAGGGAGACCCAGTACTTC. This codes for CASGTGRETQYF.

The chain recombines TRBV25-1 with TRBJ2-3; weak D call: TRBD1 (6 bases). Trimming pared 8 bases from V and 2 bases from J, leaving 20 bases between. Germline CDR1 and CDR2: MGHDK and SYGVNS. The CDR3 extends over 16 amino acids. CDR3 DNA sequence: TGTGCCAGCGGGGTTAAGGCCAGGGGTTCCACAGATACGCAGTATTTT. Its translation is CASGVKARGSTDTQYF.

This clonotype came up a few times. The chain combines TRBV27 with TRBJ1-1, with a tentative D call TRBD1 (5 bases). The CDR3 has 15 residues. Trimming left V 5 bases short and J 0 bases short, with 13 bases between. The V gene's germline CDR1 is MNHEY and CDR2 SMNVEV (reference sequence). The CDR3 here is CASSPARQLNTEAFF. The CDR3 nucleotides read TGTGCCAGCAGTCCTGCCCGACAGTTGAACACTGAAGCTTTCTTT.

CDR3 sequence reads: CASSDFAGYTF. The DNA of the CDR3 is TGTGCCAGCAGTGATTTTGCCGGCTACACCTTC. The chain has TRBV2 and TRBJ1-2; no definite D call. Germline CDR1 reads SNHLY; CDR2 reads FYNNEI. The CDR3 consists of 11 residues. V shed 3 bases and J shed 8 bases, with 7 bases lying between them.

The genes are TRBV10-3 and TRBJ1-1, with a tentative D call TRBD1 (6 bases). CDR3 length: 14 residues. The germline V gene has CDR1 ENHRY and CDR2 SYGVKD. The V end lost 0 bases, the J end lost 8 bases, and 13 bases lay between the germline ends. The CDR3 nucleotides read TGTGCCATCAGTGAGTCGTATAAGGGGGGGGAAGCTTTCTTT. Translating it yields CAISESYKGGEAFF.

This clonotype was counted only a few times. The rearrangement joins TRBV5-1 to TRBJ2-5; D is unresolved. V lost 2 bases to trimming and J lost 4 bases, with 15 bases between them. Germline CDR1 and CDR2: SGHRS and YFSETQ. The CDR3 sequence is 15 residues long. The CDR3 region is CASSFGGSERETQYF. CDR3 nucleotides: TGCGCCAGCAGCTTCGGCGGCTCAGAACGAGAGACCCAGTACTTC.

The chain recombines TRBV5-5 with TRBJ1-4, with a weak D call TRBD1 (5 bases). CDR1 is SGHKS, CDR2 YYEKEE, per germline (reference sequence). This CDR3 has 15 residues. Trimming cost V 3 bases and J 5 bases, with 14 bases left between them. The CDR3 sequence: CASSSEGLPNEKLFF. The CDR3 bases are TGTGCCAGCAGCTCGGAGGGACTTCCGAATGAAAAACTGTTTTTT.

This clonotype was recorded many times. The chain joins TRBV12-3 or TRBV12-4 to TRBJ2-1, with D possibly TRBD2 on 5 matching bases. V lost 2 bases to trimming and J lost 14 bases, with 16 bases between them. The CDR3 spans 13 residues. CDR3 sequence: CASSLPPGRTEFF. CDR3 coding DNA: TGTGCCAGCAGTTTACCCCCGGGGAGAACTGAGTTCTTC.

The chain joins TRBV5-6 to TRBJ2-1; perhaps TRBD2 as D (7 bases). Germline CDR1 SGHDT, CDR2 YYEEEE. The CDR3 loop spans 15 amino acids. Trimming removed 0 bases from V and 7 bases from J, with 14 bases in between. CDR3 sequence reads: CASSLGGGHWNEQFF. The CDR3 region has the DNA TGTGCCAGCAGCTTGGGCGGGGGACATTGGAATGAGCAGTTCTTC.

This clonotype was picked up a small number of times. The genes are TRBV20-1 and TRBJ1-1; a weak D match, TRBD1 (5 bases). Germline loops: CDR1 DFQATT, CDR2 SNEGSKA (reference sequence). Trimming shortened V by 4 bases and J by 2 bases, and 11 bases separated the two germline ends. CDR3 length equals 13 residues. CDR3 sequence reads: CSATGLDNTEAFF. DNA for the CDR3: TGCAGTGCTACGGGACTCGACAACACTGAAGCTTTCTTT.

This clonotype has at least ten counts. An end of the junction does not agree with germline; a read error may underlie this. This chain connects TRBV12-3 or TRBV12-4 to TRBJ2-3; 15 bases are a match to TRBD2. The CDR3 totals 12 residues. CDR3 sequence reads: CASSRTSGGALF. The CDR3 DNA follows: TGTGCCAGCAGTCGGACTAGCGGGGGGGCGTTGTTT.

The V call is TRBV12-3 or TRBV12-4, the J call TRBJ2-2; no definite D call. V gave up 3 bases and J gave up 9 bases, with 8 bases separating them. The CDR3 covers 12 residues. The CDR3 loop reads CASSFMVRELFF. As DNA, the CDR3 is TGTGCCAGCAGTTTCATGGTCAGGGAGCTGTTTTTT.

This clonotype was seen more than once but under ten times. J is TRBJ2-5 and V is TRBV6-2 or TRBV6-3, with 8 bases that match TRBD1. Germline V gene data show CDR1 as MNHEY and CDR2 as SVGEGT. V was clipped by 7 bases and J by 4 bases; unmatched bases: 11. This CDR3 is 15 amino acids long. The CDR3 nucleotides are TGTGCCAGCACCGACGAGACAGGGGAAGGAGAGACCCAGTACTTC. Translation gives CASTDETGEGETQYF.

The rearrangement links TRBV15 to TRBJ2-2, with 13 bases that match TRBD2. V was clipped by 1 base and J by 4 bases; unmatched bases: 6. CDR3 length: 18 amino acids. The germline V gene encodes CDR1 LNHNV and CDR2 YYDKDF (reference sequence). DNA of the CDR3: TGTGCCACCAGCAGAGTACTAGCGGGGGGGCCGGGCACCGGGGAGCTGTTTTTT. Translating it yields CATSRVLAGGPGTGELFF.

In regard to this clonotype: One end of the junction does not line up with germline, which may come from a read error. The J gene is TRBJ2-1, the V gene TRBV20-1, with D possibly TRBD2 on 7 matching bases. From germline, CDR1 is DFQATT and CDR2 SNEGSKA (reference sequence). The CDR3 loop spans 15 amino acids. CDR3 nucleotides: TGCAGTGCTAGTCCTCGCCTTCGGGGGGACAACCCTCCCCTTTTC. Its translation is CSASPRLRGDNPPLF.

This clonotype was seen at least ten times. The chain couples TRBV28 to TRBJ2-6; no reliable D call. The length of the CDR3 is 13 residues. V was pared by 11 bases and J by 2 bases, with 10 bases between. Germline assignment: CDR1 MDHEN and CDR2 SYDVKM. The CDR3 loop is CAVVGAGANVLTF. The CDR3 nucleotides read TGTGCCGTGGTAGGTGCTGGGGCCAACGTCCTGACTTTC.

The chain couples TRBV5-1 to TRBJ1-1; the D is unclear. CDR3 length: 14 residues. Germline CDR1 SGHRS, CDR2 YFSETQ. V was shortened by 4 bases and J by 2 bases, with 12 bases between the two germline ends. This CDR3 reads CASSPPDFNTEAFF. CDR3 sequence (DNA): TGCGCCAGCAGCCCTCCCGACTTCAACACTGAAGCTTTCTTT.

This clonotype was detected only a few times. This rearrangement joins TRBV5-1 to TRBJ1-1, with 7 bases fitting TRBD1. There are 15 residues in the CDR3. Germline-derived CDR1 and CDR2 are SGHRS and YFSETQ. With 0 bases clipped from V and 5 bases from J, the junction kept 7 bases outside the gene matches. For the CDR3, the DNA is TGCGCCAGCAGCTTGGGTCCAGGGGGTTTAACTGAAGCTTTCTTT. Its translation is CASSLGPGGLTEAFF.